This T cell receptor (beta chain) was sequenced during a study of breast tumors, draining lymph nodes, adjacent tissues. Study-level findings and limits: The data were judged consistent with most tumor T cells coming from lymph node and expanding in tumor. Compared with basal-like, luminal-like tumors shared significantly more repertoire with nontumor tissue. Tumor TCR diversity was below lymph nodes but above nontumor tissue.

In this sample, this clonotype is medium-sized. Its target is unknown. Breast cancer patients provided tissue from their axillary draining lymph nodes. V shed 7 bases and J shed 10 bases, with 20 bases lying between them. The CDR3 loop spans 15 amino acids. Using its own MiXCR run on the multiplex PCR reads, TCRdb lists one record per CDR3 protein. Of about 200,000 distinct CDR3 sequences listed, 30% to 40% are singletons. Sequencing was done on a sample of axillary lymph node tissue. The gene calls are TRBV12-3 or TRBV12-4 and TRBJ1-6; D remains ambiguous. The sequence was collected from a female donor with breast cancer. Some clones in this sample may be carry-over from other donors' samples. CDR3 residues: CASTTSGGLGSPLHF. For the CDR3, the DNA is TGTGCCAGCACCACCTCAGGAGGTCTAGGATCACCCCTCCACTTT.